This entry concerns a single TCR beta chain. The antigen remains unidentified. This CDR3 contains 11 residues. The germline gives CDR1 DFQATT, CDR2 SNEGSKA (reference sequence). The use of a sample-barcoded 5' primer and a J-beta primer mix characterized a second PCR of roughly 6 to 11 cycles. Each single sample gave us at least 2.5 million CDR3-containing paired-end reads. TCRdb itself ran the 5' RACE reads through MiXCR, one entry per CDR3 protein. Here the sample spans about 1 million distinct CDR3 sequences, over 35% being singletons. The authors extracted at least 5 micrograms of total RNA per sample. This entry belongs to a study of blood T cells in healthy people across ages. Findings and caveats of the study: Expanded clonotype changes were possibly confounded by unknown donor CMV status. Both higher diversity and more naive CD4+ cells marked long-lived donors when set against aged donors.

This clonotype was obtained from a woman aged 60-75 years in good health. The chain links TRBV20-1 to TRBJ2-7; no definite D call. The J call may be wrong; the DNA end is better matched by TRBJ2-5. Sequenced material: blood. This CDR3 is CSATMSETQYF. The CDR3 DNA is TGCAGTGCCACCATGTCGGAGACCCAGTACTTC.